The TCR beta chain described here comes from a study of control samples from healthy donors and cancer patients. Clones were read by immunoSEQ multiplex PCR, and TCRdb kept only the in-frame ones, dropping some. In the table there are 100,000 to 150,000 clones, around 94% of which are singletons. This CDR3 has 14 amino acids. V was trimmed by 6 bases and J by 5 bases, leaving 17 bases between them. The chain uses TRBV5-3 and TRBJ2-5; either TRBD1 or TRBD2 may supply D (6 bases each). TRBV5-3 is given ORF status, its function remaining uncertain. The specimen sequenced was PBMCs. The TCR originated in a man older than 75 with head and neck cancer. The chain's CDR3 is CARITRGAGETQYF. The CDR3 DNA follows: TGTGCCAGAATAACGAGGGGGGCCGGTGAGACCCAGTACTTC.